These 5 T cell receptor beta chains were sequenced from one sample in a study of blood T cells in healthy people across ages. Together with a sample-barcoded 5' primer, a J-beta primer mix was included in a second PCR lasting about 6 to 12 cycles. TCRdb re-derived calls from the 5' RACE reads in MiXCR, one entry per CDR3 protein. The sample holds some 1.7 million distinct CDR3 sequences, roughly 27% seen once. The sequenced sample was blood. The source is a woman younger than 45 in good health.

The chain uses TRBV15 and TRBJ2-1; TRBD2 might be the D (6 bases). The CDR3 loop spans 15 amino acids. Trimming took 0 bases from V and 11 from J, leaving 17 bases between them. Germline CDR1 reads LNHNV; CDR2 reads YYDKDF (reference sequence). The CDR3 sequence: CATSREVGSLRKQFF. The CDR3 DNA reads TGTGCCACCAGCAGAGAAGTCGGGAGCTTACGGAAGCAGTTCTTC.

This clonotype occurred a few times. V and J are TRBV20-1 and TRBJ2-1; TRBD1 agrees at 7 bases. The V segment lost 4 bases and the J segment 2 bases; nucleotides outside the gene matches: 8. The CDR3 extends over 15 amino acids. The germline gives CDR1 DFQATT, CDR2 SNEGSKA (reference sequence). The CDR3 protein is CSAIHRGGPYNEQFF. As DNA, the CDR3 is TGCAGTGCTATCCACAGGGGCGGGCCCTACAATGAGCAGTTCTTC.

This chain links TRBV12-3 or TRBV12-4 with TRBJ2-1; D not resolved. This CDR3 comprises 12 residues. Trimming cost V 3 bases and J 7 bases, with 7 bases left between them. The CDR3 spells CASSFMGNEQFF. CDR3 DNA: TGTGCCAGCAGTTTTATGGGAAATGAGCAGTTCTTC.

There are a few counts of this clonotype. The V and J genes are TRBV20-1 and TRBJ2-5; D is unresolved. Germline V gene lookup returns CDR1 DFQATT and CDR2 SNEGSKA (reference sequence). This CDR3 is 14 amino acids long. V was shortened by 0 bases and J by 4 bases, with 12 bases between the two germline ends. Here the CDR3 DNA reads TGCAGTGCTAGAGATGCGTGGGCCGGAGAGACCCAGTACTTC. Amino acids: CSARDAWAGETQYF.

About this clonotype itself: A much larger clonotype is one base distant, so this may be a read error. V is TRBV7-2 and J is TRBJ1-2; perhaps TRBD1 as D (5 bases). V shed 5 bases and J shed 3 bases, with 7 bases lying between them. The CDR3 has 12 residues. The V gene's germline CDR1 is SGHTA and CDR2 FQGNSA. The CDR3 loop reads CASSGADYGYTF. CDR3 coding DNA: TGTGCCAGCAGCGGGGCAGACTATGGCTACACCTTC.